The 17 T cell receptor beta chains below were found in one sample sequenced in a study of graft-versus-host responses after intestinal transplantation. These receptors' targets are unknown. Here immunoSEQ multiplex PCR was the method, and the copy in TCRdb shows in-frame clones only, minus some. The sample includes 88,000 or so clones, roughly nine tenths of them seen just once. The specimen comprised unstimulated CD4+ T cells sorted from spleen or lymph node cells, sampled before intestinal transplant. The receptors stem from a human donor who received an intestinal transplant.

V is TRBV27 and J is TRBJ1-5; 9 nucleotides align to TRBD1. From germline, CDR1 is MNHEY and CDR2 SMNVEV (reference sequence). Trimming removed 8 bases from V and 1 base from J; junction bases left unmatched: 12. This CDR3 has 17 residues. The CDR3 region has the DNA TGTGCCAGCCGAAAGGACAGGGGAGAGGGAAGCAATCAGCCCCAGCATTTT. As protein: CASRKDRGEGSNQPQHF.

The chain uses TRBV6-1 and TRBJ2-7; no reliable D call. From germline, CDR1 is MNHNS and CDR2 SASEGT. V shed 6 bases and J shed 2 bases, with 5 bases lying between them. The CDR3 is 11 amino acids. The CDR3 bases are TGTGCCAGCAGGCAGACCTACGAGCAGTACTTC. Protein sequence: CASRQTYEQYF.

The rearrangement joins TRBV18 to TRBJ1-5; 7 bases align to TRBD1. The CDR3 consists of 14 residues. The V gene end was trimmed by 6 bases and the J gene end by 6 bases; junction bases not matched to a gene: 8. The germline V gene encodes CDR1 KGHSH and CDR2 LQKENI. The CDR3 here is CASSHDRAAQPQHF. CDR3 nucleotides: TGTGCCAGCTCGCATGACAGGGCGGCTCAGCCCCAGCATTTT.

This clone was counted a few times. V usage is TRBV6-5 and J usage is TRBJ1-2, with a tentative D call TRBD1 (6 bases). V lost 6 bases, J lost 6 bases, and 17 bases lay in between. This CDR3 comprises 14 residues. Looked up from germline, CDR1 is MNHEY and CDR2 is SVGAGI. CDR3 protein: CASRPTGTSDGYTF. DNA for the CDR3: TGTGCCAGCAGACCCACAGGGACCTCCGATGGCTACACCTTC.

This chain joins TRBV4-1 and TRBJ1-2; D uncertain. The CDR3 runs to 13 residues. Trimming stripped 5 bases from V and 2 bases from J, with 9 bases between. Germline V gene sequence: CDR1 MGHRA, CDR2 YSYEKL. The CDR3 loop is CASSSIANYGYTF. As DNA, the CDR3 is TGCGCCAGCAGCTCTATTGCAAACTATGGCTACACCTTC.

The CDR3 bases are TGTGCCAGCAGTTACCCTGAGGCCGGCTACAATGAGCAGTTCTTC. Translation: CASSYPEAGYNEQFF. The chain carries TRBV6-7 and TRBJ2-1; no firm D call. TRBV6-7 is an ORF, with its function uncertain. CDR3 length: 15 residues. The V end was cut by 2 bases, the J end by 3 bases, with 11 bases between.

The V gene is TRBV7-6, the J gene TRBJ2-5; 7 positions agree with TRBD1. Trimming at V came to 5 bases and at J to 5 bases, leaving 14 bases not matched to a gene. Germline values: CDR1 SGHVS, CDR2 FNYEAQ. The CDR3 loop spans 16 amino acids. The CDR3: CASSPAQTGLGETQYF. The CDR3 DNA is TGTGCCAGCAGCCCCGCGCAGACAGGGTTAGGGGAGACCCAGTACTTC.

The chain links TRBV9 to TRBJ2-5; 7 bases are a match to TRBD2. Germline trimming cut 4 bases from V and 2 bases from J; bases unmatched to any gene: 8. Germline assignment: CDR1 SGDLS and CDR2 YYNGEE. This CDR3 comprises 15 residues. CDR3: CASSPGGWAQETQYF. CDR3 nucleotides: TGTGCCAGCAGCCCCGGGGGGTGGGCACAAGAGACCCAGTACTTC.

The chain links TRBV7-8 to TRBJ2-7, with 10 bases identical to TRBD2. J lost 2 bases, V lost 0 bases, and 7 bases had no gene match. CDR1 is SGHVS and CDR2 is FQNEAQ in the germline V gene. CDR3 length equals 17 residues. CDR3 sequence reads: CASSLAGTSARPYEQYF. For the CDR3, the DNA is TGTGCCAGCAGCTTAGCCGGGACTAGCGCACGACCCTACGAGCAGTACTTC.

This rearrangement joins TRBV2 to TRBJ2-7; TRBD1 matches at 12 bases. Germline CDR1 is SNHLY and CDR2 is FYNNEI. The CDR3 loop spans 15 amino acids. Unmatched junction bases numbered 8, after V lost 6 bases and J lost 5 bases. The CDR3 spells CASSSRDRGLHEQYF. DNA of the CDR3: TGTGCCAGCAGCTCCCGGGACAGGGGGCTCCACGAGCAGTACTTC. Using reference TRBV2 and TRBJ2-7 for the parts outside the CDR3, the full variable domain is EPEVTQTPSHQVTQMGQEVILRCVPISNHLYFYWYRQILGQKVEFLVSFYNNEISEKSEIFDDQFSVERPDGSNFTLKIRSTKLEDSAMYFCASSSRDRGLHEQYFGPGTRLTVT.

The rearrangement uses TRBV6-1 and TRBJ1-5; 7 bases line up with TRBD1. Germline values: CDR1 MNHNS, CDR2 SASEGT. The CDR3 is made up of 15 amino acids. Trimming cost V 1 base and J 4 bases; bases outside gene matches: 4. The CDR3 nucleotides are TGTGCCAGCAGTGAAGGGGACAGCTGGAATCAGCCCCAGCATTTT. Its translation: CASSEGDSWNQPQHF.

The chain carries TRBV25-1 and TRBJ1-6; D not resolved. V was clipped by 4 bases and J by 13 bases, with 11 bases between them. The CDR3 runs to 12 residues. Per germline, CDR1 MGHDK and CDR2 SYGVNS. In nucleotides, the CDR3 is TGTGCCAGCAGTGTCGGGTTAGCGCCCCTCCACTTT. Its protein is CASSVGLAPLHF.

V is TRBV7-9 and J is TRBJ2-2, with D perhaps matching TRBD2 (5 bases). Germline V gives CDR1 SEHNR, CDR2 FQNEAQ (reference sequence). With 1 base removed from V and 6 bases from J, the gap between germline ends came to 9 bases. The CDR3 length is 14 residues. In DNA, the CDR3 is TGTGCCAGCAGCTTAGGGGGAGCCTCCGGGGAGCTGTTTTTT. Encoded protein: CASSLGGASGELFF.

The chain has TRBV5-1 and TRBJ1-1; D is undetermined. V was clipped by 3 bases and J by 5 bases, with 14 bases between them. The CDR3 contains 14 residues. Germline V lookup: CDR1 SGHRS, CDR2 YFSETQ. CDR3 DNA sequence: TGCGCCAGCAGCTCATACGGGGAGGTGACTGAAGCTTTCTTT. Translation: CASSSYGEVTEAFF.

The CDR3 DNA reads TGCGCCAGCAGCCCTACAGGGGCGAGCTCCTACAATGAGCAGTTCTTC. It translates to CASSPTGASSYNEQFF. This chain joins TRBV4-1 and TRBJ2-1; TRBD1 matches 7 bases. The V segment lost 4 bases and the J segment 0 bases; nucleotides outside the gene matches: 6. CDR3 size: 16 residues. Germline V lookup: CDR1 MGHRA, CDR2 YSYEKL.

This clone was counted a single time. The chain joins TRBV7-9 to TRBJ2-1; D remains ambiguous. The germline V gene encodes CDR1 SEHNR and CDR2 FQNEAQ (reference sequence). CDR3 length: 12 residues. Trimming pared 0 bases from V and 15 bases from J, leaving 12 bases between. The CDR3 loop reads CASSLALQVSFF. The CDR3 bases are TGTGCCAGCAGCTTAGCACTGCAGGTATCGTTCTTC. Full variable domain (rest looked up from reference TRBV7-9 and TRBJ2-1): DTGVSQNPRHKITKRGQNVTFRCDPISEHNRLYWYRQTLGQGPEFLTYFQNEAQLEKSRLLSDRFSAERPKGSFSTLEIQRTEQGDSAMYLCASSLALQVSFFGPGTRLTVL.

The chain links TRBV4-1 to TRBJ2-2, with D tentatively TRBD2 (6 bases). CDR3 size: 16 residues. Per germline, CDR1 MGHRA and CDR2 YSYEKL. The V end was cut by 8 bases, the J end by 1 base, with 17 bases between. The DNA of the CDR3 is TGCGCCAGCCATGGGGAGGAGACAAAGAACACCGGGGAGCTGTTTTTT. It yields the protein CASHGEETKNTGELFF.